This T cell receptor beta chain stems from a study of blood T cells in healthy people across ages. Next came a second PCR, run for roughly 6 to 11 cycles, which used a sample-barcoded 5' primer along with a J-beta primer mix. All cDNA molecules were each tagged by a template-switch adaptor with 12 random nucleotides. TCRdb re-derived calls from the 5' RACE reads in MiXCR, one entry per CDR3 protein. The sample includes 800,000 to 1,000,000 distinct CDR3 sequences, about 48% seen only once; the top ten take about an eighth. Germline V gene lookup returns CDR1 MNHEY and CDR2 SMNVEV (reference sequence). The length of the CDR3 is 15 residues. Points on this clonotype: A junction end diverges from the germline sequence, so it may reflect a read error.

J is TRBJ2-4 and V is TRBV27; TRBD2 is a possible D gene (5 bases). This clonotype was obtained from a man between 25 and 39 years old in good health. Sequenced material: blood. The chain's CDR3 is CASSSVKGRGNTQYF. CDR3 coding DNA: TGTGCCAGCAGTTCGGTTAAGGGTCGGGGAAACACTCAGTACTTC.